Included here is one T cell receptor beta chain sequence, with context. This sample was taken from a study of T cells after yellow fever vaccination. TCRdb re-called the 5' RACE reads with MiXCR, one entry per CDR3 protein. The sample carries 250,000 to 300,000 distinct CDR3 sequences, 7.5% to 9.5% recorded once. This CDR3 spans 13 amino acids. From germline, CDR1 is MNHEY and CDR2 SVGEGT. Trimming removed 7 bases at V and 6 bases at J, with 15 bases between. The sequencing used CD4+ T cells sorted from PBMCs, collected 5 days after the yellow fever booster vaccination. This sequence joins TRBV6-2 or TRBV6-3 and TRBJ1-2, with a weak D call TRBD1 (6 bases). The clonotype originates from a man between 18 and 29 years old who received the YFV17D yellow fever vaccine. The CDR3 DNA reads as TGTGCCAGCAAAGGACAGACCCTCGATGGCTACACCTTC. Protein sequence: CASKGQTLDGYTF.